The 21 T cell receptor beta chains below come from one sample, sequenced in a study of cytomegalovirus exposure and HLA in healthy donors. 13 Jbeta primers and 60 Vbeta primers were used for the PCR. Sequencing used immunoSEQ multiplex PCR; TCRdb keeps in-frame clones, though not all of them. The table shows 150,000 to 200,000 clones, with around 77% occurring only once. Sequencing input: PBMCs. All receptors come from a woman in her twenties or thirties in good health and CMV-seronegative.

The chain employs TRBV9 and TRBJ1-2; 8 bases agree with TRBD1. Per germline, CDR1 SGDLS and CDR2 YYNGEE. The ends lost 7 bases at V and 4 bases at J; junction bases unmatched: 3. The CDR3 consists of 12 residues. This CDR3 is CASAGGVYGYTF. DNA for the CDR3: TGTGCCAGCGCAGGGGGCGTCTATGGCTACACCTTC.

This chain joins TRBV10-3 and TRBJ2-7; D is uncertain. With 6 bases removed from V and 5 bases from J, the gap between germline ends came to 11 bases. The CDR3 consists of 12 residues. The germline CDR1 and CDR2 sequences are ENHRY and SYGVKD. DNA of the CDR3: TGTGCCATCAGGGGTGAGGCCCACGAGCAGTACTTC. It yields the protein CAIRGEAHEQYF.

The chain has TRBV7-2 and TRBJ2-7; TRBD2 is a possible D gene (5 bases). Germline CDR1 reads SGHTA; CDR2 reads FQGNSA. The V gene lost 6 bases and the J gene lost 2 bases, with 14 bases spanning the gap. This CDR3 contains 14 residues. The CDR3 nucleotides are TGTGCCAGCAGGGAGGAGGCAGGTCCCTACGAGCAGTACTTC. It yields the protein CASREEAGPYEQYF. The full variable domain, in which reference TRBV7-2 and TRBJ2-7 provide the parts outside the CDR3, is GAGVSQSPSNKVTEKGKDVELRCDPISGHTALYWYRQSLGQGLEFLIYFQGNSAPDKSGLPSDRFSAERTGGSVSTLTIQRTQQEDSAVYLCASREEAGPYEQYFGPGTRLTVT.

This clone is a singleton in its sample. V usage is TRBV28 and J usage is TRBJ2-6; TRBD1 might be the D (5 bases). V was pared by 8 bases and J by 4 bases, with 9 bases between. The germline V gene encodes CDR1 MDHEN and CDR2 SYDVKM. CDR3 length equals 13 residues. The CDR3 region has the DNA TGTGCCAGCCTGACAGCCGGGGCCAACGTCCTGACTTTC. Its protein is CASLTAGANVLTF.

This clone was detected a few times. The rearrangement uses TRBV5-1 and TRBJ2-7; the D gene is possibly TRBD2 (6 bases). Germline V lookup: CDR1 SGHRS, CDR2 YFSETQ. The CDR3 is made up of 14 amino acids. V dropped 4 bases and J dropped 5 bases, with 16 bases sitting between them. CDR3 DNA sequence: TGCGCCAGCAGCGTCCTCGGGAGTCCCAACGAGCAGTACTTC. The encoded protein is CASSVLGSPNEQYF.

The CDR3: CASKPQVQTYEQYF. The CDR3 DNA reads TGCGCCAGCAAACCACAGGTCCAGACCTACGAGCAGTACTTC. V usage is TRBV5-1 and J usage is TRBJ2-7; TRBD1 might be the D (5 bases). V was pared by 6 bases and J by 2 bases, with 15 bases between. The CDR3 covers 14 residues. Germline V gives CDR1 SGHRS, CDR2 YFSETQ.

This clone was recorded a few times. J is TRBJ2-1 and V is TRBV7-2; 11 bases fit TRBD2. V shed 3 bases, J shed 7 bases, and the junction held 5 bases outside the gene matches. CDR3 length: 15 residues. Germline V CDR1 and CDR2: SGHTA, FQGNSA. CDR3 DNA: TGTGCCAGCAGCTTTCGACTAGCGGGGAATAATGAGCAGTTCTTC. This translates into CASSFRLAGNNEQFF. Full variable domain (outside the CDR3, taken from reference TRBV7-2 and TRBJ2-1): GAGVSQSPSNKVTEKGKDVELRCDPISGHTALYWYRQSLGQGLEFLIYFQGNSAPDKSGLPSDRFSAERTGGSVSTLTIQRTQQEDSAVYLCASSFRLAGNNEQFFGPGTRLTVL.

The chain couples TRBV7-2 to TRBJ2-1; 7 bases agree with TRBD2. J lost 2 bases, V lost 1 base, and 5 bases had no gene match. The germline gives CDR1 SGHTA, CDR2 FQGNSA. The CDR3 has 16 amino acids. The CDR3 loop reads CASSLVSGTAYNEQFF. The CDR3, as DNA: TGTGCCAGCAGCTTAGTGAGCGGGACCGCCTACAATGAGCAGTTCTTC.

The chain is built from TRBV7-2 and TRBJ1-2, with 9 bases lining up with TRBD1. The CDR3 is 14 residues long. Germline lookup yields CDR1 SGHTA and CDR2 FQGNSA. J was trimmed by 8 bases and V by 2 bases; bases with no gene match: 6. The CDR3 reads CASSLLRTGEGYTF. CDR3 coding DNA: TGTGCCAGCAGCTTATTGCGGACAGGGGAAGGCTACACCTTC. Variable domain in full (rest from reference TRBV7-2 and TRBJ1-2): GAGVSQSPSNKVTEKGKDVELRCDPISGHTALYWYRQSLGQGLEFLIYFQGNSAPDKSGLPSDRFSAERTGGSVSTLTIQRTQQEDSAVYLCASSLLRTGEGYTFGSGTRLTVV.

The rearrangement links TRBV7-2 to TRBJ2-2; 11 nucleotides line up with TRBD2. With 5 bases clipped from V and 2 bases from J, the junction kept 13 bases outside the gene matches. The CDR3 length is 19 residues. Per the germline V gene, CDR1 is SGHTA and CDR2 is FQGNSA. The CDR3 DNA follows: TGTGCCAGCAGCCCACACTCCCTACTAGCGGGGGTTAACACCGGGGAGCTGTTTTTT. Protein product: CASSPHSLLAGVNTGELFF.

This clone was recorded only once. J is TRBJ1-5 and V is TRBV5-1; the D is unclear. This CDR3 has 16 amino acids. CDR1 SGHRS and CDR2 YFSETQ come from the germline V gene. Trimming stripped 4 bases from V and 7 bases from J, with 21 bases between. CDR3 sequence reads: CASSPGLAAPGQPQHF. The CDR3, as DNA: TGCGCCAGCAGCCCTGGACTGGCGGCTCCAGGACAGCCCCAGCATTTT.

This clone was seen only once. This chain's CDR3 is CASSLELSNTGELFF. CDR3 DNA sequence: TGCGCCAGCAGCTTGGAACTATCCAACACCGGGGAGCTGTTTTTT. The J gene is TRBJ2-2, the V gene TRBV5-1; D is uncertain. Trimming took 0 bases from V and 2 from J, leaving 8 bases between them. This CDR3 has 15 residues. The germline V gene has CDR1 SGHRS and CDR2 YFSETQ.

This chain links TRBV14 with TRBJ1-3, with a possible D match to TRBD1 (5 bases). V shed 0 bases and J shed 0 bases, with 15 bases lying between them. The germline V gene encodes CDR1 SGHDN and CDR2 FVKESK. There are 18 residues in the CDR3. The CDR3 here is CASSQDLGIGGSGNTIYF. DNA of the CDR3: TGTGCCAGCAGCCAAGATCTTGGCATCGGGGGCTCTGGAAACACCATATATTTT.

This chain joins TRBV27 and TRBJ2-7, with 8 bases fitting TRBD2. Germline values: CDR1 MNHEY, CDR2 SMNVEV (reference sequence). The trim removed 6 bases at V and 0 bases at J, leaving 7 bases unmatched. This CDR3 region has 15 residues. CDR3 in amino acids: CASSRTGTSSYEQYF. As DNA, the CDR3 is TGTGCCAGCAGCCGTACCGGGACTAGCTCCTACGAGCAGTACTTC.

The chain couples TRBV9 to TRBJ2-1, with a tentative D call TRBD2 (7 bases). CDR1 and CDR2 from the germline V gene are SGDLS and YYNGEE. The V end was cut by 3 bases, the J end by 2 bases, with 12 bases between. The CDR3 covers 15 residues. This CDR3 is CASSGPGGPYNEQFF. The CDR3 bases are TGTGCCAGCAGCGGACCCGGGGGGCCCTACAATGAGCAGTTCTTC.

This clone was seen a handful of times. A read error may produce the germline difference seen at one junction end. The chain carries TRBV19 and TRBJ1-1; tentative D call: TRBD1 (5 bases). Germline assignment: CDR1 LNHDA and CDR2 SQIVND (reference sequence). CDR3 size: 13 residues. DNA for the CDR3: TGTACCAGTAGTTGGGGAGGGGACACTGAAGCTTTCTTT. The encoded protein is CTSSWGGDTEAFF.

This rearrangement joins TRBV6-1 to TRBJ1-1; D not resolved. The germline gives CDR1 MNHNS, CDR2 SASEGT. The CDR3 contains 15 residues. Trimming shortened V by 3 bases and J by 4 bases, and 15 bases separated the two germline ends. The CDR3 nucleotides are TGTGCCAGCAGTGATCGGACTCTTGTGGTCACTGAAGCTTTCTTT. Translating gives CASSDRTLVVTEAFF.

The chain couples TRBV7-3 to TRBJ1-1; D uncertain. The germline V gene has CDR1 SGHTA and CDR2 FQGTGA. This CDR3 has 14 amino acids. The V end lost 0 bases, the J end lost 3 bases, and 8 bases lay between the germline ends. The DNA of the CDR3 is TGTGCCAGCAGCTTAACGACGCAGGACACTGAAGCTTTCTTT. This translates into CASSLTTQDTEAFF.

In this sample, this clone turned up once. The chain has TRBV7-9 and TRBJ1-3; D perhaps matches TRBD1 (6 bases). The CDR3 runs to 16 residues. Germline-derived CDR1 and CDR2 are SEHNR and FQNEAQ (reference sequence). V lost 5 bases, J lost 0 bases, and 14 bases lay in between. The CDR3 region has the DNA TGTGCCAGCAGCGTACAGGGCTGGTTCTCTGGAAACACCATATATTTT. Amino acid sequence: CASSVQGWFSGNTIYF.

The chain recombines TRBV30 with TRBJ2-7; TRBD1 agrees at 10 bases. The CDR3 is 16 amino acids. From germline, CDR1 is GTSNPN and CDR2 SVGIG (reference sequence). The trim removed 1 base at V and 4 bases at J, leaving 10 bases unmatched. The CDR3 spells CAWSGGGTGAFYEQYF. The CDR3 DNA reads TGTGCCTGGAGTGGGGGCGGGACAGGGGCTTTTTACGAGCAGTACTTC.

A few counts support this clone. This chain connects TRBV9 to TRBJ2-3; 8 bases are a match to TRBD2. Per the germline V gene, CDR1 is SGDLS and CDR2 is YYNGEE. The CDR3 consists of 16 residues. Trimming removed 3 bases from V and 2 bases from J; junction bases left unmatched: 8. As DNA, the CDR3 is TGTGCCAGCAGCGCGCCTGGCGGGGGGCACACAGATACGCAGTATTTT. Its protein is CASSAPGGGHTDTQYF.